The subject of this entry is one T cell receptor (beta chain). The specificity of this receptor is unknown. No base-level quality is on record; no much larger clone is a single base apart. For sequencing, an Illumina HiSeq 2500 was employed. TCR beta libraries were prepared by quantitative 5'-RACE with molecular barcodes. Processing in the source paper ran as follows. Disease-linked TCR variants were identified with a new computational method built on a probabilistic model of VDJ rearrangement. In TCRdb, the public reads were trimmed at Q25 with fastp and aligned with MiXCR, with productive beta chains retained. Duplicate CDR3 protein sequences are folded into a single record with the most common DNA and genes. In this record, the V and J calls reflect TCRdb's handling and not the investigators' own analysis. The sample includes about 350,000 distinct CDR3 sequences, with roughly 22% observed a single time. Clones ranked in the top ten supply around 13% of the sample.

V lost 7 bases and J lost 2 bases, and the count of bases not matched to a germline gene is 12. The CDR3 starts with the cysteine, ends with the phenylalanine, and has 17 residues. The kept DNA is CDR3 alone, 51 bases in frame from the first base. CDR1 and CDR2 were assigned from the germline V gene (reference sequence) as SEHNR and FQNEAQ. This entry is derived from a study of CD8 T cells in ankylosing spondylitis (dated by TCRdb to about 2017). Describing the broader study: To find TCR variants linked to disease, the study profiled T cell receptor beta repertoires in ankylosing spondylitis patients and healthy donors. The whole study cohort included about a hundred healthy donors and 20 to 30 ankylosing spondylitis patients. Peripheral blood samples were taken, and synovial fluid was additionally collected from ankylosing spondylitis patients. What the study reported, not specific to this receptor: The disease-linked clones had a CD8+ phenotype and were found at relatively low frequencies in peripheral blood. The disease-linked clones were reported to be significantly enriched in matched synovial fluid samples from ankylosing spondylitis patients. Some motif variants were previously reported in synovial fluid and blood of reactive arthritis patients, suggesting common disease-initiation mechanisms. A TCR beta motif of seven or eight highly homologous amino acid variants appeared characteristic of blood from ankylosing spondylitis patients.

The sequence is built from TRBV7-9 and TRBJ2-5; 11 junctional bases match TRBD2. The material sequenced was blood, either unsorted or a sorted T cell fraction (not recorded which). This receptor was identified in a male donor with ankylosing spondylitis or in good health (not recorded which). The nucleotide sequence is TGTGCCAGCAATCAACCAGGACTAGCGGGCGTACAAGAGACCCAGTACTTC. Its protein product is CASNQPGLAGVQETQYF.